Listed below are T cell receptor beta chains from one sample, sequenced in a study of response to subunit inactivated influenza vaccine. From the RT-PCR reads, TCRdb called clonotypes with MiXCR, one entry per CDR3 protein. The repertoire holds about 310,000 distinct CDR3 sequences, roughly a fifth seen once, with 10% in the top ten. This specimen consisted of PBMCs from blood, obtained roughly 20 months after vaccination. The receptors derive from a man aged 50 to 69 who received an inactivated influenza vaccine. Each CDR3 is given with its conserved first and last residue. Each record gives: D gene, CDR3 length, V gene, J gene, clone size, CDR3 protein, CDR3 DNA. The D gene is left open where the match is weak. Size tells how often a clone was seen (once, few, many) or the class of an expanded clone, and some rows leave it out.

d_gene: NA
len: 17
v_gene: TRBV11-2
j_gene: TRBJ2-3
abundance: few
CDR3aa: CASSPSKWRDKKDTQYF
CDR3nt: TGTGCCAGCAGCCCTTCCAAATGGCGGGATAAGAAAGATACGCAGTATTTT

d_gene: NA
len: 14
v_gene: TRBV12-3/TRBV12-4
j_gene: TRBJ1-5
abundance: many
CDR3aa: CASSLAGPNQPQHF
CDR3nt: TGTGCCAGCAGTTTAGCGGGACCGAATCAGCCCCAGCATTTT

d_gene: TRBD2
len: 16
v_gene: TRBV7-9
j_gene: TRBJ2-1
abundance: NA
CDR3aa: CASSLGLAGSYNEQFF
CDR3nt: TGTGCCAGCAGCTTAGGACTAGCGGGTTCCTACAATGAGCAGTTCTTC

d_gene: NA
len: 15
v_gene: TRBV5-1
j_gene: TRBJ2-1
abundance: many
CDR3aa: CASTDGGKVYNEQFF
CDR3nt: TGCGCCAGCACGGATGGGGGGAAGGTCTACAATGAGCAGTTCTTC

d_gene: NA
len: 13
v_gene: TRBV9
j_gene: TRBJ1-1
abundance: NA
CDR3aa: CASSGTGTSDAFF
CDR3nt: TGTGCCAGCAGCGGTACCGGGACCTCCGATGCTTTCTTT

d_gene: NA
len: 17
v_gene: TRBV20-1
j_gene: TRBJ2-1
abundance: NA
CDR3aa: CSARDPFVAGGVNEQFF
CDR3nt: TGCAGTGCTAGAGATCCATTCGTGGCCGGAGGAGTAAATGAGCAGTTCTTC

d_gene: NA
len: 17
v_gene: TRBV2
j_gene: TRBJ2-5
abundance: NA
CDR3aa: CASSGAGATPYQETQYF
CDR3nt: TGTGCCAGCAGCGGTGCAGGGGCCACCCCTTACCAAGAGACCCAGTACTTC

d_gene: NA
len: 17
v_gene: TRBV19
j_gene: TRBJ1-2
abundance: few
CDR3aa: CASSMRGYRTVQNGYTF
CDR3nt: TGTGCCAGTAGTATGAGAGGTTATAGGACGGTTCAAAATGGCTACACCTTC

d_gene: TRBD2
len: 16
v_gene: TRBV5-4
j_gene: TRBJ2-7
abundance: few
CDR3aa: CASSLETSGAIYEQYF
CDR3nt: TGTGCCAGCAGCTTGGAGACTAGCGGGGCAATCTACGAGCAGTACTTC

d_gene: NA
len: 15
v_gene: TRBV10-3
j_gene: TRBJ2-3
abundance: few
CDR3aa: CAISESPPRADTQYF
CDR3nt: TGTGCCATCAGTGAGTCCCCCCCACGAGCAGATACGCAGTATTTT

d_gene: TRBD1
len: 16
v_gene: TRBV7-9
j_gene: TRBJ2-3
abundance: NA
CDR3aa: CASSFLATGGTDTQYF
CDR3nt: TGTGCCAGCAGCTTTTTAGCGACAGGGGGCACAGATACGCAGTATTTT

d_gene: NA
len: 16
v_gene: TRBV3-1
j_gene: TRBJ1-4
abundance: few
CDR3aa: CASSSIDNALGEKLFF
CDR3nt: TGTGCCAGCAGCTCGATCGATAACGCCCTGGGGGAAAAACTGTTTTTT

d_gene: NA
len: 15
v_gene: TRBV27
j_gene: TRBJ2-5
abundance: NA
CDR3aa: CASSSMRAGLETQYF
CDR3nt: TGTGCCAGCAGTTCTATGCGGGCGGGGCTGGAGACCCAGTACTTC

d_gene: TRBD1
len: 12
v_gene: TRBV20-1
j_gene: TRBJ2-7
abundance: many
CDR3aa: CSAWTGVHEQYF
CDR3nt: TGCAGTGCTTGGACAGGGGTGCACGAGCAGTACTTC

d_gene: NA
len: 14
v_gene: TRBV6-2/TRBV6-3
j_gene: TRBJ1-5
abundance: few
CDR3aa: CASSWGRTNQPQHF
CDR3nt: TGTGCCAGCAGTTGGGGCAGGACTAATCAGCCCCAGCATTTT

d_gene: TRBD2
len: 13
v_gene: TRBV12-3/TRBV12-4
j_gene: TRBJ2-1
abundance: few
CDR3aa: CASSPRLAGEQFF
CDR3nt: TGTGCCAGCAGCCCGAGACTAGCCGGCGAGCAGTTCTTC

d_gene: NA
len: 13
v_gene: TRBV7-2
j_gene: TRBJ1-1
abundance: few
CDR3aa: CASSPRGVSRAFF
CDR3nt: TGTGCCAGCAGCCCTCGAGGCGTCAGTCGAGCTTTCTTT

d_gene: NA
len: 13
v_gene: TRBV6-1
j_gene: TRBJ1-1
abundance: NA
CDR3aa: CASSGILETEALF
CDR3nt: TGTGCCAGCAGTGGTATATTGGAGACTGAAGCTTTATTT

d_gene: NA
len: 13
v_gene: TRBV28
j_gene: TRBJ1-1
abundance: NA
CDR3aa: CASSFLTRTEAFF
CDR3nt: TGTGCCAGCAGTTTTCTTACTAGGACTGAAGCTTTCTTT

d_gene: NA
len: 11
v_gene: TRBV29-1
j_gene: TRBJ1-4
abundance: few
CDR3aa: CSVTEDSELFF
CDR3nt: TGCAGCGTTACCGAGGACAGCGAACTGTTTTTT

d_gene: NA
len: 14
v_gene: TRBV4-3
j_gene: TRBJ2-2
abundance: few
CDR3aa: CASSLQAGSGELFF
CDR3nt: TGCGCCAGCAGCCTACAGGCGGGGTCCGGGGAGCTGTTTTTT

d_gene: NA
len: 16
v_gene: TRBV11-2
j_gene: TRBJ2-3
abundance: few
CDR3aa: CASSLGSSGGTDTQYF
CDR3nt: TGTGCCAGCAGCTTGGGATCTAGTGGTGGCACAGATACGCAGTATTTT

d_gene: NA
len: 13
v_gene: TRBV12-3/TRBV12-4
j_gene: TRBJ2-7
abundance: few
CDR3aa: CASSRPGRNEQYF
CDR3nt: TGTGCCAGCAGCAGACCAGGGCGGAACGAGCAGTACTTC

d_gene: TRBD1
len: 14
v_gene: TRBV30
j_gene: TRBJ1-2
abundance: once
CDR3aa: CAWVPWGQGYGYTF
CDR3nt: TGTGCCTGGGTCCCGTGGGGACAGGGTTATGGCTACACCTTC

d_gene: NA
len: 13
v_gene: TRBV4-2
j_gene: TRBJ1-1
abundance: NA
CDR3aa: CASNHGGDTEAFF
CDR3nt: TGTGCCAGCAACCATGGGGGGGACACTGAAGCTTTCTTT

d_gene: TRBD2
len: 14
v_gene: TRBV2
j_gene: TRBJ2-5
abundance: NA
CDR3aa: CASPGLAGVETQYF
CDR3nt: TGTGCCAGCCCAGGACTAGCGGGAGTAGAGACCCAGTACTTC

d_gene: TRBD2
len: 17
v_gene: TRBV25-1
j_gene: TRBJ2-5
abundance: NA
CDR3aa: CASSDGASGEYQETQYF
CDR3nt: TGTGCCAGCAGTGACGGGGCTAGCGGAGAGTACCAAGAGACCCAGTACTTC